This TCR beta chain comes out of a study of T cells in Graves' hyperthyroidism and ophthalmopathy. General observations from the study: In the blood, most expanded thyroid clonotypes above 0.001 appeared as well.

This clonotype was detected ten times or more. The antigen is unknown. V lost 0 bases and J 6 bases, leaving 12 bases between the germline ends. The CDR3 spans 14 residues. Germline V gives CDR1 SGHVS, CDR2 FNYEAQ. A sample of blood taken at first hyperthyroidism diagnosis preceded any ophthalmopathy symptoms. PBMCs came from 8.5 to 10 ml fresh peripheral blood. TCR beta CDR3 sequences were amplified from RNA transcripts. Using the HTBI primer set, a first-round RT-PCR was run on the TCR CDR3. TCRdb analysed the multiplex PCR reads with MiXCR anew, one entry per CDR3 protein. The data show approximately 370,000 distinct CDR3 sequences, approximately 17% seen once.

The clonotype was recovered from a woman aged 30 to 39 with Graves' hyperthyroidism that later progressed to Graves' ophthalmopathy. The chain joins TRBV7-6 to TRBJ2-7, with D possibly being TRBD2 (7 bases). The specimen sequenced was blood. CDR3 sequence reads: CASSLAGGGLEQYF. CDR3 nucleotides: TGTGCCAGCAGCTTAGCGGGGGGGGGGCTCGAGCAGTACTTC.